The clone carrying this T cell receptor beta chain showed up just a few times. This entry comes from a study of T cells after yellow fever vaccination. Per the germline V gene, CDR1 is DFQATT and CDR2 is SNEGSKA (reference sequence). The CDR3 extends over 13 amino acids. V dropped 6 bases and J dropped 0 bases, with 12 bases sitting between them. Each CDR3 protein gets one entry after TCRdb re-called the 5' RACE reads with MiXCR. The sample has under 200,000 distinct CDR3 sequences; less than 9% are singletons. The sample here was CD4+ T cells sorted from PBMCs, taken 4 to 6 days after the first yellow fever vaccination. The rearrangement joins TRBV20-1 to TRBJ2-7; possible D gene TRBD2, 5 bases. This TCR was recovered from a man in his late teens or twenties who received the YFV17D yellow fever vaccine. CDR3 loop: CSATTGSSYEQYF. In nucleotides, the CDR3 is TGCAGTGCAACCACGGGGAGCTCCTACGAGCAGTACTTC.